These T cell receptor beta chains were read from a single sample in a study of cytomegalovirus exposure and HLA in healthy donors. Measured with immunoSEQ multiplex PCR; TCRdb has only the in-frame clones, and not every one. The sample comprises 140,000 to 150,000 clones, around 72% of which are singletons, and over 2% rests with the top ten. The sample consisted of PBMCs. The receptors were sampled from a man aged 40-55 years in good health and CMV-seronegative. Each CDR3 is given with its conserved first and last residue. A D gene is named only where the DNA matches it firmly. Part of the rows lack a size; the others show once, few, many or a class for expanded clones.

D | J | V | size | CDR3 | DNA
. | TRBJ2-3 | TRBV5-8 | once | CASSFTEDTDTQYF | TGTGCCAGCAGCTTCACGGAGGACACAGATACGCAGTATTTT
TRBD2 | TRBJ2-1 | TRBV10-2 | . | CASSETSGGAYNEQFF | TGCGCCAGCAGTGAAACTAGCGGGGGGGCCTACAATGAGCAGTTCTTC
. | TRBJ2-3 | TRBV7-9 | . | CASSLSVSTDTQYF | TGTGCCAGCAGCTTGAGCGTGAGCACAGATACGCAGTATTTT
TRBD1 | TRBJ1-1 | TRBV18 | . | CASSPLPRQGGGAFF | TGTGCCAGCTCACCACTTCCGAGACAGGGGGGTGGCGCTTTCTTT
TRBD2 | TRBJ2-2 | TRBV5-1 | few | CASSWTSGGNTGELFF | TGCGCCAGCAGCTGGACTAGCGGGGGGAACACCGGGGAGCTGTTTTTT
. | TRBJ1-4 | TRBV6-5 | few | CASSDTGSNEKLFF | TGTGCCAGCAGTGATACAGGGAGCAATGAAAAACTGTTTTTT
TRBD1 | TRBJ2-5 | TRBV6-5 | . | CASIKSGQEETQYF | TGTGCCAGCATCAAATCGGGACAGGAAGAGACCCAGTACTTC
TRBD1 | TRBJ1-2 | TRBV7-2 | . | CASSLVQGAQYGYTF | TGTGCCAGCAGCTTAGTCCAGGGGGCTCAGTATGGCTACACCTTC
TRBD1 | TRBJ1-4 | TRBV9 | . | CASSVDAGGDEKLFF | TGTGCCAGCAGCGTAGATGCAGGGGGCGATGAAAAACTGTTTTTT
. | TRBJ1-2 | TRBV18 | . | CASSTLKLQTLPYGYTF | TGTGCCAGCTCCACTCTAAAATTACAGACGCTACCCTATGGCTACACCTTC
. | TRBJ1-6 | TRBV2 | . | CASSRKGDISSYNSPLHF | TGTGCCAGCAGTAGGAAGGGGGACATCAGCTCCTATAATTCACCCCTCCACTTT
TRBD1 | TRBJ2-7 | TRBV4-1 | . | CASSQVGDSSYEQYF | TGCGCCAGCAGCCAAGTTGGGGACAGTAGCTACGAGCAGTACTTC
. | TRBJ2-3 | TRBV7-8 | . | CASSPSTDTQYF | TGTGCCAGCAGCCCTAGCACAGATACGCAGTATTTT
. | TRBJ2-1 | TRBV28 | . | CASSQLVPNEQFF | TGTGCCAGCAGCCAACTAGTTCCCAATGAGCAGTTCTTC
. | TRBJ1-4 | TRBV21-1 | once | CASSTEDGGINEKLFF | TGTGCCAGCAGCACCGAGGATGGCGGGATAAATGAAAAACTGTTTTTT